These T cell receptor beta chains were read from a single sample in a study of blood T cell repertoires in COVID-19. Method: immunoSEQ multiplex PCR; TCRdb's copy keeps in-frame clones and lacks some. This table holds 150,000 to 200,000 clones, more than 70% found once. Sequencing used peripheral blood. Receptors originate from an older woman who had recovered from COVID-19. The conserved cysteine and the conserved F or W are not part of the CDR3 here. Fields, in order: CDR3 length, V gene, J gene, D gene, CDR3 protein. A D gene is named only where the DNA matches it firmly.

cdr3_length: 13
v_call: TRBV29-1
j_call: TRBJ2-1
d_call: TRBD2
cdr3_aa: SPEPAGRVPGEQF

cdr3_length: 10
v_call: TRBV18
j_call: TRBJ1-1
d_call: .
cdr3_aa: ASSPSDTEAF

cdr3_length: 13
v_call: TRBV6-5
j_call: TRBJ1-5
d_call: .
cdr3_aa: ASRRDTNSNQPQH

cdr3_length: 17
v_call: TRBV4-1
j_call: TRBJ2-3
d_call: TRBD2
cdr3_aa: ASSQETRTSGASTDTQY

cdr3_length: 13
v_call: TRBV18
j_call: TRBJ2-1
d_call: TRBD2
cdr3_aa: ASSPGTSGNRWQF

cdr3_length: 13
v_call: TRBV5-1
j_call: TRBJ2-3
d_call: TRBD2
cdr3_aa: ASSSAGGPEDTQY

cdr3_length: 10
v_call: TRBV5-1
j_call: TRBJ2-4
d_call: TRBD2
cdr3_aa: ASSLERGIQY

cdr3_length: 12
v_call: TRBV7-2
j_call: TRBJ2-3
d_call: .
cdr3_aa: ASSLVSYTDTQY

cdr3_length: 11
v_call: TRBV19
j_call: TRBJ2-1
d_call: TRBD2
cdr3_aa: ASWGLAGNEQF

cdr3_length: 12
v_call: TRBV5-1
j_call: TRBJ1-6
d_call: TRBD1
cdr3_aa: ASSPRTGGGFLH

cdr3_length: 12
v_call: TRBV21-1
j_call: TRBJ1-2
d_call: .
cdr3_aa: ASPGGGRPYGYT

cdr3_length: 16
v_call: TRBV3-1/TRBV3-2
j_call: TRBJ2-3
d_call: TRBD2
cdr3_aa: ASSQDSGLAASTDTQY

cdr3_length: 13
v_call: TRBV28
j_call: TRBJ2-1
d_call: TRBD2
cdr3_aa: ASSFAGGLDNEQF

cdr3_length: 15
v_call: TRBV6-2/TRBV6-3
j_call: TRBJ2-7
d_call: TRBD2
cdr3_aa: ASSFPAGTTYSYEQY

cdr3_length: 11
v_call: TRBV7-9
j_call: TRBJ1-5
d_call: TRBD1
cdr3_aa: ASSPGDSRPQH

cdr3_length: 13
v_call: TRBV2
j_call: TRBJ2-1
d_call: TRBD2
cdr3_aa: ASSGSGGAYNEQF

cdr3_length: 12
v_call: TRBV29-1
j_call: TRBJ2-1
d_call: .
cdr3_aa: SVVSGWDINEQF

cdr3_length: 11
v_call: TRBV7-9
j_call: TRBJ2-6
d_call: .
cdr3_aa: GRSVSGANVLT

cdr3_length: 14
v_call: TRBV19
j_call: TRBJ1-6
d_call: .
cdr3_aa: ASSIVQGPGDSPLH

cdr3_length: 10
v_call: TRBV30
j_call: TRBJ1-6
d_call: .
cdr3_aa: AWSVADSPLH

cdr3_length: 11
v_call: TRBV29-1
j_call: TRBJ1-2
d_call: TRBD1
cdr3_aa: SVGGRANYGYT

cdr3_length: 14
v_call: TRBV21-1
j_call: TRBJ1-6
d_call: .
cdr3_aa: ASSKAGSSYNSPLH

cdr3_length: 10
v_call: TRBV28
j_call: TRBJ1-2
d_call: .
cdr3_aa: ASTVGARGYT

cdr3_length: 9
v_call: TRBV6-2/TRBV6-3
j_call: TRBJ2-7
d_call: .
cdr3_aa: ASSRLQEQY